The T cell receptor (beta chain) described here comes from a study of cytomegalovirus exposure and HLA in healthy donors. PCR employed 60 Vbeta and 13 Jbeta primers. Only in-frame clones appear in the TCRdb table, and some are missing; sequencing was by immunoSEQ multiplex PCR. The data hold 68,000 or so clones, with approximately 75% observed a single time. This CDR3 contains 13 residues. The V gene lost 5 bases and the J gene lost 4 bases, with 12 bases spanning the gap. Per germline, CDR1 MNHEY and CDR2 SMNVEV (reference sequence). This receptor was identified in a human donor in good health. The chain is built from TRBV27 and TRBJ2-7, with D possibly matching TRBD2 (5 bases). The sample was PBMCs. CDR3 DNA sequence: TGTGCCAGCAGTCCGAGGGCCCGGTACGAGCAGTACTTC. Its translation is CASSPRARYEQYF.